This section outlines one TCR beta chain sequence together with its context. This receptor's antigen is unknown. Base qualities are not provided; no much larger clone lies one nucleotide away. The data were taken from a study of shared clonotypes between healthy human individuals (dated by TCRdb to the early 2020s). Context from the whole study: The cohort included three men and a couple of women between 18 and 49 years of age. The study deeply sequenced blood TCR repertoires of 5 or 6 healthy adults to estimate repertoire size and the extent of clonotype sharing between individuals. To increase sequencing depth and limit assay-specific biases, TCR repertoire library preparation and sequencing were carried out by different laboratories using diverse techniques. Each donor's leukapheresis produced roughly between roughly 0.85 and 10 billion PBMCs. Broad study findings and their caveats: Sampling was limited to blood, and TCR repertoires in tissue likely differ from TCR repertoires in blood. The genetic and exposure-history diversity represented was limited by the small number of donors. Pairwise subsampling indicated that sequencing depth was expected to affect the degree of clonotype sharing among donors.

Using the deep immunoSEQ assay, multiplex PCR amplified TCR CDR3 regions from genomic DNA. Extracted genomic DNA from each cell subset was distributed evenly across all wells of several immunoSEQ 96-well plates, and each plate was treated as a replicate. For unsorted PBMC, roughly 300 ng of genomic DNA, equivalent to around 30,000 T cell genomes, went into each replicate PCR. Ten immunoSEQ deep assay plates were used to sequence the unsorted PBMC genomic DNA. The purified libraries were quantified using a Qubit 3.0 fluorometer, sized with a Bioanalyzer 2100, and then quantified again using the KAPA Library Quantification kit. A separate single-read 150-cycle Illumina NextSeq 550 flow cell was used to sequence each immunoSEQ 96-well plate. On the study's bioinformatics: Because the immunoSEQ output included only junctional sequences and no quality scores, the filtering could not be the same as the filtering used for full-length reads. To assign V/J genes and CDR3, sequences were annotated against IMGT germline references using PyIR, a Python wrapper for IgBLAST v1.9. Reads with weak V/J assignments (E-value above 1e-6), missing CDR3, stop codons, out-of-frame junctions, or ambiguous translated residues were removed. A V3J clonotype was defined by an identical inferred V gene, J gene, and CDR3 amino acid sequence. The percentage overlap between two repertoires was calculated by dividing the number of shared unique clonotypes by the size of the smaller repertoire. RTK rarefaction, the Chao1 estimator, and Recon v2.1 estimates of unobserved clonotypes were used to assess repertoire richness. TCRdb obtained this table from immuneACCESS and retained in-frame rearrangements with V and J assigned. These tables miss some clones; where compared with another copy, unresolved V genes account for less than half of the shortfall, and the remainder is unexplained. V, J and clone size are taken as reported in that table, and D and trimming were inferred from the DNA itself. The sample yields roughly 500,000 clones; around 78% were counted once. The top ten clonotypes cover 10% to 15% of the sample.

Healthy HIV-negative adults with no recently reported acute infections or vaccinations were included as donors. All donors were Caucasian adults living in Nashville, Tennessee, USA. For unsorted samples, roughly 81 million PBMCs were counted and genomic DNA was extracted with the QIAamp DNA Blood Mini kit. Blood was collected by leukapheresis, and PBMCs were isolated by Ficoll-Histopaque density gradient centrifugation and then cryopreserved in liquid nitrogen vapor phase. The receptor was derived from a woman in her 40s in good health. Some clones in this sample may be carry-over from other donors' samples. Sequencing was performed on PBMCs.

The nucleotide sequence reads TGTGCCAGCAGCCAAAAGCGGGACTCTCTGTTTTATGAGCAGTTCTTC. This yields the protein CASSQKRDSLFYEQFF. The chain is assembled from TRBV7-2 and TRBJ2-1; the central 7 bases match TRBD2. The germline V gene gives CDR1 as SGHTA and CDR2 as FQGNSA. Trimming takes 5 bases off V and 8 bases off J; junction bases not matched to a gene: 15. Inclusive of the bounding cysteine and phenylalanine, the CDR3 is 16 residues long. Here the CDR3 DNA is all that survives: 48 bases in frame from base 1.